This entry lists 13 T cell receptor beta chains sequenced from one sample in a study of blood T cell repertoires in COVID-19. TCRdb keeps only in-frame clones here, not all; method: immunoSEQ multiplex PCR. The sample includes roughly 24,000 clones, approximately 88% of them seen just once. The sequenced sample was peripheral blood. Source of these receptors: a man aged 70-80 years with COVID-19, enrolled during active disease.

The V gene is TRBV12-5, the J gene TRBJ1-3; possible D gene TRBD1, 5 bases. This CDR3 is built from 15 residues. Germline CDR1 LGHNT, CDR2 FRNRAP. V was clipped by 6 bases and J by 1 base, with 13 bases between them. CDR3 sequence reads: CASGPREESGNTIYF. CDR3 in DNA: TGTGCTAGTGGGCCCAGGGAGGAATCTGGAAACACCATATATTTT.

The rearrangement links TRBV15 to TRBJ2-2; maybe TRBD2 (6 bases). V lost 2 bases and J lost 2, with 15 bases in between. Germline CDR1 LNHNV, CDR2 YYDKDF (reference sequence). The CDR3 runs 17 residues. CDR3 sequence: CATSRWIGGTNTGELFF. CDR3 in DNA: TGTGCCACCAGCAGATGGATTGGGGGGACCAACACCGGGGAGCTGTTTTTT.

V usage is TRBV5-1 and J usage is TRBJ1-3; the D gene is possibly TRBD1 (6 bases). Trimming cost V 4 bases and J 0 bases, with 11 bases left between them. Germline loops: CDR1 SGHRS, CDR2 YFSETQ. The length of the CDR3 is 15 residues. CDR3 DNA: TGCGCCAGCAGCCTTGGGACACCCTCTGGAAACACCATATATTTT. Translation gives CASSLGTPSGNTIYF.

A single count supports this clone. The rearrangement joins TRBV18 to TRBJ1-1, with 10 bases that match TRBD1. The CDR3 runs 15 residues. The V gene end was trimmed by 2 bases and the J gene end by 1 base; junction bases not matched to a gene: 1. The germline CDR1 and CDR2 sequences are KGHSH and LQKENI. This CDR3 is CASSPDRGRNTEAFF. In nucleotides, the CDR3 is TGTGCCAGCTCACCAGACAGGGGGCGGAACACTGAAGCTTTCTTT. Drawing the rest from reference TRBV18 and TRBJ1-1, the complete variable domain is NAGVMQNPRHLVRRRGQEARLRCSPMKGHSHVYWYRQLPEEGLKFMVYLQKENIIDESGMPKERFSAEFPKEGPSILRIQQVVRGDSAAYFCASSPDRGRNTEAFFGQGTRLTVV.

The chain joins TRBV4-2 to TRBJ1-2, with 11 nucleotides matching TRBD1. CDR3 length: 15 residues. The trim removed 0 bases at V and 4 bases at J, leaving 1 base unmatched. Germline V gives CDR1 LGHNA, CDR2 YNFKEQ. The CDR3 protein is CASSQDGTGGYGYTF. In DNA, the CDR3 is TGTGCCAGCAGCCAAGACGGGACAGGGGGCTATGGCTACACCTTC.

This clone was observed a single time. V and J are TRBV21-1 and TRBJ2-7; the D segment call TRBD2 is taken from the table without a DNA check. TRBV21-1 is shown as a pseudogene. The CDR3 has 12 residues. The CDR3 sequence: CASSKHGGEQYF. As DNA, the CDR3 is TGTGCCAGCAGCAAACACGGGGGCGAGCAGTACTTC.

This chain joins TRBV6-5 and TRBJ1-5; D gene unclear. Per the germline V gene, CDR1 is MNHEY and CDR2 is SVGAGI. CDR3 length equals 14 residues. With 2 bases removed from V and 6 bases from J, the gap between germline ends came to 11 bases. CDR3 in DNA: TGTGCCAGCAGTTACACGGGGTTAAGTCAGCCCCAGCATTTT. Translated: CASSYTGLSQPQHF.

The V call is TRBV10-1, the J call TRBJ2-7; D gene uncertain. CDR3 length: 12 residues. Between the trimmed V and J ends, which lost 3 bases and 1 base, there was a span of 4 bases. Germline V CDR1 and CDR2: WNHNN, SYGVQD (reference sequence). The CDR3 loop is CASSEQSYEQYF. Here the CDR3 DNA reads TGCGCCAGCAGTGAACAGTCCTACGAGCAGTACTTC.

The chain is built from TRBV24-1 and TRBJ2-2, with a possible D match to TRBD2 (6 bases). Germline V lookup: CDR1 KGHDR, CDR2 SFDVKD. The ends were cut back, 3 bases at V and 7 bases at J, with 8 bases in the middle. This CDR3 spans 13 amino acids. For the CDR3, the DNA is TGTGCCACCAGTGATGGACTAATCGGGGAGCTGTTTTTT. Its translation is CATSDGLIGELFF.

The chain uses TRBV10-3 and TRBJ2-7; TRBD1 matches at 8 bases. The germline V gene has CDR1 ENHRY and CDR2 SYGVKD. This CDR3 spans 13 amino acids. The V gene end was trimmed by 5 bases and the J gene end by 3 bases; junction bases not matched to a gene: 3. CDR3 amino acids: CAISSGQGYEQYF. CDR3 coding DNA: TGTGCCATCAGTAGCGGACAGGGCTACGAGCAGTACTTC.

The V gene is TRBV5-1, the J gene TRBJ2-7; D is possibly TRBD2 (6 bases). The CDR3 is 16 amino acids. CDR1 and CDR2 (germline): SGHRS, YFSETQ. Trimming left V 4 bases short and J 9 bases short, with 26 bases between. The CDR3 DNA sequence: TGCGCCAGCAGCCCTGTGACCGGGACTTCCGGCTTCTTGCAGTACTTC. It specifies CASSPVTGTSGFLQYF.

The J gene is TRBJ2-5, the V gene TRBV7-9; D not certain. Trimming shortened V by 10 bases and J by 5 bases, and 14 bases separated the two germline ends. Per the germline V gene, CDR1 is SEHNR and CDR2 is FQNEAQ (reference sequence). The CDR3 covers 12 residues. The CDR3 bases are TGTGCCACCTCAGCAGGTGGGGAGACCCAGTACTTC. Translating gives CATSAGGETQYF.

The chain is built from TRBV25-1 and TRBJ2-2, with D possibly being TRBD2 (6 bases). V shed 4 bases and J shed 8 bases, with 17 bases lying between them. Germline values: CDR1 MGHDK, CDR2 SYGVNS. The CDR3 runs to 15 residues. The CDR3 DNA follows: TGTGCCAGCAGTGGGCGGGACGGAAGACCGGGGGAGCTGTTTTTT. Its translation is CASSGRDGRPGELFF.